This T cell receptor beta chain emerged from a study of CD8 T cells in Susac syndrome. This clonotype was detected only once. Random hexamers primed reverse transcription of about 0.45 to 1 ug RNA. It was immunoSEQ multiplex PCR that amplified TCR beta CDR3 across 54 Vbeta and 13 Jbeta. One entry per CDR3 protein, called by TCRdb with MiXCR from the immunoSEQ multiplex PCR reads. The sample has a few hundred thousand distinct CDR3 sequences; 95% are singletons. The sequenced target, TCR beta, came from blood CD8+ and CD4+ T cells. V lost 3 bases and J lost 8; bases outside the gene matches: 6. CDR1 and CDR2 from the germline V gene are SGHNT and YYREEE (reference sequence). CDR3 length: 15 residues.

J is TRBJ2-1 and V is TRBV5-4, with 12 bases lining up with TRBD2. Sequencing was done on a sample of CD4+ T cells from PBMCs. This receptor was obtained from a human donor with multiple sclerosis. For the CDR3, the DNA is TGTGCCAGCAGCTCCCGGACTAGCGGGATCCATGAGCAGTTCTTC. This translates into CASSSRTSGIHEQFF.